This T cell receptor beta chain was recovered during a study of tumour-infiltrating T cells in Burkitt lymphoma. Study background: Repertoire clonality predicted overall and progression-free survival.

Libraries were prepared by immunoSEQ multiplex PCR; TCRdb keeps only in-frame clonotypes and omits some of them. The sample records several thousand clones, around 80% being singletons. Germline assignment: CDR1 SGHRS and CDR2 YFSETQ. The CDR3 is made up of 16 amino acids. Trimming removed 6 bases from V and 8 bases from J; junction bases left unmatched: 15. V and J are TRBV5-1 and TRBJ2-1; 9 bases fit TRBD2. The receptor's source is a human donor with diffuse large B-cell lymphoma. Some clones in this sample may be carry-over from other donors' samples. Sequenced material: tumor tissue. CDR3: CASTLSAGGALDEQFF. In DNA form, the CDR3 reads TGCGCCAGCACCCTATCAGCGGGGGGTGCTTTGGATGAGCAGTTCTTC.